This T cell receptor (beta chain) was observed in a study of blood T cells in healthy people across ages. Notes on the study in general: Versus aged donors, long-lived donors had higher diversity and more naive CD4+ cells.

Only a few counts were recorded for this clonotype. Its antigen is not known. For the second PCR, which ran for 7 to 11 cycles, a sample-barcoded 5' primer and a J-beta primer mix were used. Unique molecular identifiers of 12 random nucleotides labeled each cDNA. TCRdb re-called the 5' RACE reads through MiXCR, storing one row per CDR3 protein. The sample has over a million distinct CDR3 sequences; 42% are singletons. V was clipped by 7 bases and J by 2 bases; unmatched bases: 7. The CDR3 consists of 14 residues. Sequencing input: blood. The receptor was isolated from a woman younger than 35 in good health. The chain uses TRBV12-3 or TRBV12-4 and TRBJ1-2; 7 nucleotides agree with TRBD1. The CDR3 DNA reads TGTGCCAGCATATTGGGGACAGCAAACTATGGCTACACCTTC. It specifies CASILGTANYGYTF.